The 24 T cell receptor beta chains listed next were all sequenced from one sample in a study of blood T cell repertoires in COVID-19. Sequencing was performed with immunoSEQ multiplex PCR; in TCRdb, only in-frame clones are kept and a portion is missing. This repertoire shows 200,000 to 250,000 clones, roughly 80% found once; its top ten account for under 3%. Sequencing used peripheral blood. The origin of the receptors is a woman between 65 and 79 years old with active or convalescent COVID-19.

This clone showed up just once. This chain links TRBV7-9 with TRBJ2-2, with D perhaps TRBD2 (5 bases). The CDR3 is 15 amino acids. V was pared by 5 bases and J by 4 bases, with 14 bases between. Per the germline V gene, CDR1 is SEHNR and CDR2 is FQNEAQ (reference sequence). The CDR3 sequence: CASSPARGATGELFF. In nucleotides, the CDR3 is TGTGCCAGCAGCCCCGCTCGGGGAGCCACCGGGGAGCTGTTTTTT. The whole variable domain, filled in from reference TRBV7-9 and TRBJ2-2, reads DTGVSQNPRHKITKRGQNVTFRCDPISEHNRLYWYRQTLGQGPEFLTYFQNEAQLEKSRLLSDRFSAERPKGSFSTLEIQRTEQGDSAMYLCASSPARGATGELFFGEGSRLTVL.

This chain uses TRBV10-3 with TRBJ2-3, with TRBD2 identical over 7 bases. The junction had 0 bases not matched to a gene; V was cut back by 8 bases and J by 1 base. This CDR3 has 12 amino acids. The V gene's germline CDR1 is ENHRY and CDR2 SYGVKD. CDR3 amino acids: CAIGGGTDTQYF. CDR3 bases: TGTGCCATCGGGGGGGGCACAGATACGCAGTATTTT.

This sequence joins TRBV11-2 and TRBJ2-7; 8 nucleotides align to TRBD2. The CDR3 consists of 15 residues. CDR1 and CDR2 (germline): SGHAT, FQNNGV. The V and J ends lost 5 bases and 6 bases, in that order; junction bases with no gene match: 12. The CDR3 region is CASSLQAGESIEQYF. For the CDR3, the DNA is TGTGCCAGCAGCCTCCAAGCGGGAGAATCGATCGAGCAGTACTTC. Full variable domain (rest looked up from reference TRBV11-2 and TRBJ2-7): EAGVAQSPRYKIIEKRQSVAFWCNPISGHATLYWYQQILGQGPKLLIQFQNNGVVDDSQLPKDRFSAERLKGVDSTLKIQPAKLEDSAVYLCASSLQAGESIEQYFGPGTRLTVT.

V and J are TRBV10-3 and TRBJ2-7; D is unclear. The CDR3 totals 14 residues. Trimming pared 0 bases from V and 4 bases from J, leaving 10 bases between. CDR1 is ENHRY and CDR2 is SYGVKD in the germline V gene. The CDR3 DNA is TGTGCCATCAGTGAGTCGACTCGCGGTTACGAGCAGTACTTC. As protein: CAISESTRGYEQYF.

The sample holds a few counts of this clone. This chain connects TRBV7-9 to TRBJ2-2; 7 positions match TRBD2. This CDR3 spans 16 amino acids. Germline CDR1 SEHNR, CDR2 FQNEAQ (reference sequence). V shed 7 bases, J shed 6 bases, and the junction held 14 bases outside the gene matches. The CDR3 nucleotides are TGTGCCAGCACCCAAGGGCGGAGACTAGCCGCCGGGGAGCTGTTTTTT. It specifies CASTQGRRLAAGELFF. The full variable domain, rest sourced from reference TRBV7-9 and TRBJ2-2, is DTGVSQNPRHKITKRGQNVTFRCDPISEHNRLYWYRQTLGQGPEFLTYFQNEAQLEKSRLLSDRFSAERPKGSFSTLEIQRTEQGDSAMYLCASTQGRRLAAGELFFGEGSRLTVL.

The gene calls are TRBV5-4 and TRBJ1-2; 7 bases are shared with TRBD1. After removal of 0 bases from V and 5 bases from J, the junction contained 4 bases not matched to a gene. CDR3 size: 14 residues. Per germline, CDR1 SGHNT and CDR2 YYREEE (reference sequence). The CDR3 loop reads CASSLAAGGYGYTF. The CDR3 DNA reads as TGTGCCAGCAGCTTGGCTGCAGGGGGGTATGGCTACACCTTC.

J is TRBJ1-3 and V is TRBV6-6, with a weak D call TRBD1 (5 bases). The CDR3 has 13 amino acids. Germline V gene data show CDR1 as MNHNY and CDR2 as SVGAGI (reference sequence). Trimming shortened V by 5 bases and J by 4 bases, and 9 bases separated the two germline ends. Written as DNA, the CDR3 is TGTGCCAGCAGTGGACAAGTCGGAAACACCATATATTTT. Encoded protein: CASSGQVGNTIYF.

The chain couples TRBV19 to TRBJ2-6, with 12 nucleotides matching TRBD1. V lost 5 bases, J lost 3 bases, and 5 bases stayed unmatched. This CDR3 is 17 amino acids long. Germline V gene lookup returns CDR1 LNHDA and CDR2 SQIVND (reference sequence). The CDR3 protein is CASSWDRGLFGANVLTF. CDR3 DNA: TGTGCCAGTAGTTGGGACAGGGGGCTCTTTGGGGCCAACGTCCTGACTTTC.

V gene TRBV3-1 (or the pseudogene TRBV3-2) combines with J gene TRBJ2-7; maybe TRBD2 (6 bases). The germline V gene has CDR1 LGHDT and CDR2 YNNKEL (reference sequence). The V gene lost 4 bases and the J gene lost 3 bases, with 13 bases spanning the gap. The CDR3 covers 14 residues. DNA for the CDR3: TGTGCCAGCAGCCGGGGACTCCAAAACTACGAGCAGTACTTC. Translated, it gives CASSRGLQNYEQYF.

The chain employs TRBV18 and TRBJ2-1; D might be TRBD2 (5 bases). The germline CDR1 and CDR2 sequences are KGHSH and LQKENI. This CDR3 is 14 amino acids long. Trimming left V 6 bases short and J 2 bases short, with 11 bases between. The CDR3 sequence is CASSRGGAYNEQFF. CDR3 DNA sequence: TGTGCCAGCTCTCGGGGTGGAGCCTACAATGAGCAGTTCTTC.

Concerning this clone: One end of the junction varies from germline; a read error may be responsible. J is TRBJ2-7 and V is TRBV28, with D possibly matching TRBD1 (5 bases). There are 15 residues in the CDR3. CDR1 is MDHEN, CDR2 SYDVKM, per germline. The CDR3 nucleotides are TGTGCCAGCAGTTCCCCGCAGGGCGGTTCCTATGAGCAGTACTTC. Its protein product is CASSSPQGGSYEQYF. Drawing the rest from reference TRBV28 and TRBJ2-7, the complete variable domain is DVKVTQSSRYLVKRTGEKVFLECVQDMDHENMFWYRQDPGLGLRLIYFSYDVKMKEKGDIPEGYSVSREKKERFSLILESASTNQTSMYLCASSSPQGGSYEQYFGPGTRLTVT.

This chain joins TRBV5-1 and TRBJ2-5; a weak D match, TRBD2 (5 bases). The CDR3 contains 14 residues. Germline assignment: CDR1 SGHRS and CDR2 YFSETQ. Trimming took off 5 bases at V and 0 bases at J, with 11 bases between the two ends. The chain's CDR3 is CASSEGLYQETQYF. In nucleotides, the CDR3 is TGCGCCAGCAGTGAGGGCCTCTACCAAGAGACCCAGTACTTC.

The chain uses TRBV19 and TRBJ2-3; TRBD2 aligns across 7 bases. The CDR3 is 15 residues long. V lost 5 bases, J lost 3 bases, and 8 bases stayed unmatched. The germline CDR1 and CDR2 sequences are LNHDA and SQIVND (reference sequence). The CDR3 loop reads CASSPGLTLTDTQYF. The CDR3 DNA reads TGTGCCAGTAGTCCGGGACTAACCCTGACAGATACGCAGTATTTT.

The chain uses TRBV18 and TRBJ2-1; possibly TRBD2 for D (5 bases). V was trimmed by 3 bases and J by 0 bases, leaving 12 bases between them. CDR3 size: 16 residues. Germline V gene data show CDR1 as KGHSH and CDR2 as LQKENI. The CDR3 region has the DNA TGTGCCAGCTCACCCCCTAGCCTGAGCTCCTACAATGAGCAGTTCTTC. It encodes CASSPPSLSSYNEQFF.

This clone was counted only a few times. The chain joins TRBV6-5 to TRBJ2-7; 8 bases fit TRBD1. Germline-derived CDR1 and CDR2 are MNHEY and SVGAGI. The CDR3 runs to 12 residues. The ends lost 8 bases at V and 4 bases at J; junction bases unmatched: 4. Written as DNA, the CDR3 is TGTGCCAGCGGACAGGGCCCATACGAGCAGTACTTC. As protein: CASGQGPYEQYF.

This rearrangement joins TRBV7-2 to TRBJ1-5; tentative D call: TRBD1 (6 bases). Trimming cost V 2 bases and J 2 bases, with 13 bases left between them. Germline V CDR1 and CDR2: SGHTA, FQGNSA. There are 16 residues in the CDR3. CDR3 DNA: TGTGCCAGCAGCTTATCCCAGGGGTTCGGCAATCAGCCCCAGCATTTT. Translated, it gives CASSLSQGFGNQPQHF.

The chain joins TRBV4-1 to TRBJ2-1, with 8 bases that match TRBD2. Trimming took 2 bases from V and 4 from J; bases not matched to a gene: 19. CDR3 length: 20 residues. Germline-derived CDR1 and CDR2 are MGHRA and YSYEKL. The CDR3 DNA follows: TGCGCCAGCAGCCAATACCCCCGGGGGGGGGAATCTATTGGATACAATGAGCAGTTCTTC. It translates to CASSQYPRGGESIGYNEQFF.

The chain recombines TRBV4-2 with TRBJ1-1; 8 nucleotides line up with TRBD1. CDR3 size: 15 residues. Germline CDR1 LGHNA, CDR2 YNFKEQ. V was clipped by 4 bases and J by 0 bases; unmatched bases: 4. The CDR3 bases are TGTGCCAGCAGCCCTACAGGGGGTATGAACACTGAAGCTTTCTTT. The encoded protein is CASSPTGGMNTEAFF.

The chain links TRBV4-2 to TRBJ2-7; D is perhaps TRBD2 (6 bases). The CDR3 consists of 13 residues. Trimming took off 0 bases at V and 9 bases at J, with 12 bases between the two ends. CDR1 and CDR2 (germline): LGHNA, YNFKEQ. The CDR3 coding sequence is TGTGCCAGCAGCCAAGATATCAGGAGGGGGCAGTACTTC. This codes for CASSQDIRRGQYF.

This clone was seen a few times. The chain employs TRBV30 and TRBJ1-1, with D possibly being TRBD1 (5 bases). This CDR3 region has 11 residues. V shed 4 bases and J shed 8 bases, with 11 bases lying between them. The germline V gene encodes CDR1 GTSNPN and CDR2 SVGIG (reference sequence). The CDR3 region has the DNA TGTGCCTGGAAGGACCAGGGAGAAGCTTTCTTT. Translating it yields CAWKDQGEAFF.

V usage is TRBV27 and J usage is TRBJ2-1; no clear D gene. The germline V gene has CDR1 MNHEY and CDR2 SMNVEV (reference sequence). This CDR3 is built from 15 residues. V lost 2 bases to trimming and J lost 1 base, with 9 bases between them. Here the CDR3 DNA reads TGTGCCAGCAGTTTAATGCGGTATTCCTACAATGAGCAGTTCTTC. This encodes CASSLMRYSYNEQFF.

This clone was picked up a small number of times. V gene TRBV28 combines with J gene TRBJ1-2; D remains ambiguous. The length of the CDR3 is 13 residues. Germline CDR1 and CDR2: MDHEN and SYDVKM. Trimming left V 8 bases short and J 2 bases short, with 12 bases between. Written as DNA, the CDR3 is TGTGCCAGCCTTAGAGGGCAGAACTATGGCTACACCTTC. Residues: CASLRGQNYGYTF.

This chain connects TRBV7-2 to TRBJ1-1, with a possible D match to TRBD1 (5 bases). The CDR3 is 14 residues long. Germline V gives CDR1 SGHTA, CDR2 FQGNSA. Between the trimmed V and J ends, which lost 4 bases and 1 base, there was a span of 10 bases. CDR3 loop: CASSSNTGNTEAFF. CDR3 nucleotide sequence: TGTGCCAGCAGCTCGAATACAGGGAACACTGAAGCTTTCTTT.

The gene calls are TRBV5-1 and TRBJ1-6; 11 positions agree with TRBD1. Trimming removed 0 bases from V and 5 bases from J; junction bases left unmatched: 4. Looked up from germline, CDR1 is SGHRS and CDR2 is YFSETQ. The CDR3 loop spans 17 amino acids. The CDR3 region has the DNA TGCGCCAGCAGCTTGGCCGGGACAGGGGGTGATAATTCACCCCTCCACTTT. Protein sequence: CASSLAGTGGDNSPLHF. The variable domain in full, completed from reference TRBV5-1 and TRBJ1-6, reads KAGVTQTPRYLIKTRGQQVTLSCSPISGHRSVSWYQQTPGQGLQFLFEYFSETQRNKGNFPGRFSGRQFSNSRSEMNVSTLELGDSALYLCASSLAGTGGDNSPLHFGNGTRLTVT.